This TCR beta chain was identified in a study of T cell responses to AZD1222 COVID-19 vaccine. In the study overall: Analyses pooled second doses at about 4 or about 12 weeks. General study points: Targets within unmutated variant regions were reportedly found for nearly half of spike-specific TCRs.

Regarding this clone: Its target is not known.

TCRdb keeps only in-frame clones here, not all; method: immunoSEQ multiplex PCR. The table includes 150,000 to 200,000 clones, 85% to 95% detected once. Per germline, CDR1 DFQATT and CDR2 SNEGSKA (reference sequence). CDR3 length: 14 residues. With V trimmed by 4 bases and J by 5 bases, 6 bases remained unmatched. Sequences were derived from peripheral blood, sampled on day 0 of AZD1222 vaccination. The V call is TRBV20-1, the J call TRBJ1-5; 9 bases align to TRBD1. This receptor was obtained from an adult in good health. CDR3 DNA sequence: TGCAGTGCTATTGAACAGGGGGCTCATCAGCCCCAGCATTTT. Protein sequence: CSAIEQGAHQPQHF.